The present TCR beta chain was sequenced within a study of blood T cell repertoires in COVID-19. Residents of approximately 25 US areas, aged roughly 18 to 89 years, made up the participants. Each participant's cohort was designated according to participant-reported clinical history. Source study methods: Amplifying reference gene primers gave estimates of nucleated cell counts. Clones were read by immunoSEQ multiplex PCR, and TCRdb kept only the in-frame ones, dropping some. Clonal size and the V and J genes are those of that table, whereas D and trimming came from the DNA. This sample yields hundreds of thousands of clones, of which 87% are seen a single time; about 8.9% belongs to the top ten. Germline CDR1 SGHTA, CDR2 FQGTGA. V lost 2 bases and J lost 2; bases outside the gene matches: 6. This CDR3 is 16 amino acids long.

The chain carries TRBV7-3 and TRBJ1-3; 7 bases map to TRBD1. The source material was PBMCs or T cells enriched from blood (not recorded which). This clonotype was obtained from a young woman who had recovered from COVID-19. The CDR3 protein is CASSLGGRGTGNTIYF. The CDR3 DNA reads TGTGCCAGCAGCTTAGGTGGCAGGGGGACTGGAAACACCATATATTTT. The whole variable domain, filled in from reference TRBV7-3 and TRBJ1-3, reads GAGVSQTPSNKVTEKGKYVELRCDPISGHTALYWYRQSLGQGPEFLIYFQGTGAADDSGLPNDRFFAVRPEGSVSTLKIQRTERGDSAVYLCASSLGGRGTGNTIYFGEGSWLTVV.